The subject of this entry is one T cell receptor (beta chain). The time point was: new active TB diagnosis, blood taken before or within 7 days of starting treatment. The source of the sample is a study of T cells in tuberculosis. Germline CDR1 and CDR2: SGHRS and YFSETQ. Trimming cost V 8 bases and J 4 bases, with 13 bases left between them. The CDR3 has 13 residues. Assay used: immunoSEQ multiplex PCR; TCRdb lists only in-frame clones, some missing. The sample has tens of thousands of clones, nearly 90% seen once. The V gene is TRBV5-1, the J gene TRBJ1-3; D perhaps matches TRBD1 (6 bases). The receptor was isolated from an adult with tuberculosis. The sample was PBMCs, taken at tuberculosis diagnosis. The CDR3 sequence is CASGTGSGNTIYF. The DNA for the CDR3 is TGCGCCAGTGGTACAGGGTCAGGAAACACCATATATTTT.